This T cell receptor (beta chain) is drawn from a study of shared clonotypes between healthy human individuals. The CDR3 spans 15 residues. Germline CDR1 is ENHRY and CDR2 is SYGVKD. Trimming took off 1 base at V and 4 bases at J, with 10 bases between the two ends. It was at deep level that the assay was run. As processed by the authors: Junction-only sequences produced by ImmunoSEQ had no quality scores, so filtering differed. Profiled with immunoSEQ multiplex PCR; TCRdb holds only in-frame clones, not every one. Clone size and the V and J calls come from that table; the DNA yielded D and trimming. This table holds over 1.5 million clones, under 99% found once.

This TCR came from a young man in good health. The sample consisted of naive CD4+ T cells sorted from blood. The sample's subset: CD45RA+ positively selected. The V call is TRBV10-3, the J call TRBJ2-2; perhaps D is TRBD1 or TRBD2 (5 bases each). The CDR3 protein is CAISEWGTSTGELFF. CDR3 DNA sequence: TGTGCCATCAGTGAGTGGGGGACGAGCACCGGGGAGCTGTTTTTT.